Following are 15 T cell receptor beta chains from one sample sequenced in a study of beta chain features in type 1 diabetes. All of the isolated RNA was reverse transcribed, so expressed TCRB transcripts were sequenced. The protocol was immunoSEQ multiplex PCR, while the TCRdb copy is restricted to in-frame clones and leaves out a portion. In the table there are more than 300,000 clones, 10% to 15% of which are singletons. Sequencing was performed on naive CD4+ T cells from blood. Receptors originate from a man in his late teens or twenties in good health.

This clone came up a few times. The chain combines TRBV18 with TRBJ1-1, with 9 bases that match TRBD1. V dropped 4 bases and J dropped 2; count of bases not matched to a gene: 5. CDR1 and CDR2 from the germline V gene are KGHSH and LQKENI. The CDR3 extends over 15 amino acids. The CDR3 sequence is CASSLRTGENTEAFF. DNA of the CDR3: TGTGCCAGCTCACTCCGGACAGGGGAAAACACTGAAGCTTTCTTT.

In its sample, this clone was seen a few times. The V and J genes are TRBV6-1 and TRBJ2-7; 14 nucleotides agree with TRBD2. The germline CDR1 and CDR2 sequences are MNHNS and SASEGT. The V and J ends lost 4 bases and 2 bases, in that order; junction bases with no gene match: 7. The CDR3 loop spans 17 amino acids. The CDR3 protein is CASSGTSGRRAAYEQYF. CDR3 in DNA: TGTGCCAGCAGTGGGACTAGCGGGAGGAGGGCGGCCTACGAGCAGTACTTC.

This clone occurred a few times. This chain links TRBV30 with TRBJ1-2; TRBD1 is a possible D gene (6 bases). Trimming shortened V by 5 bases and J by 8 bases, and 18 bases separated the two germline ends. The germline V gene encodes CDR1 GTSNPN and CDR2 SVGIG (reference sequence). The CDR3 is 13 residues long. The CDR3 coding sequence is TGTGCCTGGGGAAGGGGCAGGGGTCGGGGCTACACCTTC. Its translation: CAWGRGRGRGYTF.

The chain couples TRBV19 to TRBJ1-5; D may be TRBD1 (6 bases). Trimming stripped 7 bases from V and 11 bases from J, with 18 bases between. The CDR3 consists of 13 residues. The V gene's germline CDR1 is LNHDA and CDR2 SQIVND (reference sequence). As DNA, the CDR3 is TGTGCCAGTACGACAGGTGGGGATATGGCCCAGCATTTT. Encoded protein: CASTTGGDMAQHF.

This chain uses TRBV28 with TRBJ1-4; D possibly corresponds to TRBD1 (6 bases). V lost 6 bases to trimming and J lost 8 bases, with 10 bases between them. CDR3 length equals 12 residues. CDR1 and CDR2 from the germline V gene are MDHEN and SYDVKM. CDR3: CASSRTEEKLFF. CDR3 nucleotide sequence: TGTGCCAGCAGCCGGACAGAAGAAAAACTGTTTTTT.

This sequence joins TRBV15 and TRBJ1-3; D possibly corresponds to TRBD1 (5 bases). V was trimmed by 0 bases and J by 8 bases, leaving 8 bases between them. Looked up from germline, CDR1 is LNHNV and CDR2 is YYDKDF (reference sequence). This CDR3 is 13 amino acids long. CDR3 region: CATSRDQGDTIYF. The CDR3 DNA reads TGTGCCACCAGCAGAGACCAGGGCGACACCATATATTTT.

This sequence joins TRBV11-1 and TRBJ2-1; 14 bases are shared with TRBD2. V dropped 5 bases and J dropped 8; count of bases not matched to a gene: 8. The CDR3 loop spans 16 amino acids. Germline CDR1 SGHAT, CDR2 FQDESV (reference sequence). The CDR3 nucleotides are TGTGCCAGCAGCCCACGACTAGCGGGAGGGCTGGATGAGCAGTTCTTC. Translation: CASSPRLAGGLDEQFF.

This clone turned up a few times. The V gene is TRBV18, the J gene TRBJ2-1; TRBD2 matches at 8 bases. V dropped 3 bases and J dropped 3; count of bases not matched to a gene: 4. This CDR3 comprises 15 residues. Germline assignment: CDR1 KGHSH and CDR2 LQKENI. CDR3 sequence: CASSPGLEYYNEQFF. The CDR3 DNA follows: TGTGCCAGCTCACCGGGACTAGAATACTACAATGAGCAGTTCTTC.

CDR3 coding DNA: TGTGCCACCAGCAGCGACAGTCGGAGCAATCAGCCCCAGCATTTT. Encoded protein: CATSSDSRSNQPQHF. The chain couples TRBV15 to TRBJ1-5, with a tentative D call TRBD1 (5 bases). The V gene lost 3 bases and the J gene lost 1 base, with 10 bases spanning the gap. Germline loops: CDR1 LNHNV, CDR2 YYDKDF (reference sequence). The CDR3 contains 15 residues.

V and J are TRBV7-2 and TRBJ1-1, with D perhaps TRBD1 (6 bases). Looked up from germline, CDR1 is SGHTA and CDR2 is FQGNSA. V lost 5 bases, J lost 8 bases, and 15 bases lay in between. There are 13 residues in the CDR3. This CDR3 reads CASSTAGQGEAFF. CDR3 nucleotides: TGTGCCAGCAGCACAGCGGGGCAGGGGGAAGCTTTCTTT.

This clone was seen a few times. J is TRBJ2-1 and V is TRBV4-3, with D possibly being TRBD2 (5 bases). Germline values: CDR1 LGHNA, CDR2 YSLEER. CDR3 size: 15 residues. V was trimmed by 4 bases and J by 5 bases, leaving 15 bases between them. As DNA, the CDR3 is TGCGCCAGCAGCCCCAGAAGCTTCGGGAACAATGAGCAGTTCTTC. Amino acids: CASSPRSFGNNEQFF.

This chain connects TRBV5-4 to TRBJ2-3; the match to TRBD2 covers 10 bases. Losses at the gene ends were 4 bases for V and 2 bases for J; bases not matched to a gene: 4. The CDR3 consists of 15 residues. CDR1 is SGHNT and CDR2 is YYREEE in the germline V gene (reference sequence). The CDR3 coding sequence is TGTGCCAGCAGCCTTAGCGGGGGGTTCACAGATACGCAGTATTTT. Translated, it gives CASSLSGGFTDTQYF.

This clone was seen a handful of times. One junction end disagrees with the germline gene, perhaps due to a read error. The V gene is TRBV7-9, the J gene TRBJ2-3, with D maybe TRBD2 (6 bases). The CDR3 has 10 residues. The V gene's germline CDR1 is SEHNR and CDR2 FQNEAQ (reference sequence). Here the CDR3 reads CASSVDGGNF. The CDR3 DNA reads as TGTGCCAGCAGCGTCGACGGGGGAAATTTT. The full variable domain, in which reference TRBV7-9 and TRBJ2-3 provide the parts outside the CDR3, is DTGVSQNPRHKITKRGQNVTFRCDPISEHNRLYWYRQTLGQGPEFLTYFQNEAQLEKSRLLSDRFSAERPKGSFSTLEIQRTEQGDSAMYLCASSVDGGNFGPGTRLTVL.

This clone was recorded a few times. The genes are TRBV6-1 and TRBJ1-6, with TRBD1 as a possible D gene (5 bases). Trimming left V 4 bases short and J 2 bases short, with 12 bases between. Germline V gene sequence: CDR1 MNHNS, CDR2 SASEGT. This CDR3 region has 16 residues. CDR3 in amino acids: CASSASDSTYNSPLHF. In DNA, the CDR3 is TGTGCCAGCAGTGCCTCCGACAGTACCTATAATTCACCCCTCCACTTT.

This clone has just a few counts. The chain joins TRBV9 to TRBJ2-1, with D maybe TRBD1 (6 bases). There are 12 residues in the CDR3. The ends were cut back, 5 bases at V and 11 bases at J, with 14 bases in the middle. Germline values: CDR1 SGDLS, CDR2 YYNGEE. CDR3 residues: CASSGGQNQQFF. The DNA of the CDR3 is TGTGCCAGCAGTGGTGGACAGAACCAGCAGTTCTTC.